The sequence of this TCR beta chain was determined in a study of radiotherapy plus CTLA-4 blockade in lung cancer. Study-wide background: About 17% of enrolled patients responded objectively, and around 30% had disease control.

The germline V gene encodes CDR1 SQVTM and CDR2 ANQGSEA. V shed 5 bases and J 3 bases; nucleotides not matched to a gene: 3. This CDR3 has 12 residues. With regard to this clone: What it binds is not known.

Focal radiation plus CTLA-4 blockade with ipilimumab was administered to patients who had chemo-refractory metastatic non-small-cell lung cancer. Study observations and caveats: Reportedly, early blood T cell clone dynamics best predicted response, with interferon-beta.

Sequenced by immunoSEQ multiplex PCR; TCRdb stores in-frame clones only, minus some. Found here are roughly 54,000 clones, 84% of them singletons; the top ten hold 4.8%. The receptor was isolated from a human donor with non-small cell lung cancer whose response to radiotherapy plus ipilimumab could not be evaluated. Source: peripheral blood, taken from a patient treated with radiotherapy plus ipilimumab. The V and J genes are TRBV29-1 and TRBJ1-1; 7 bases are a match to TRBD1. This CDR3 reads CSVWTGDTEAFF. The CDR3 region has the DNA TGCAGCGTTTGGACAGGAGACACTGAAGCTTTCTTT.